This TCR beta chain was captured by sequencing in a study of cytomegalovirus exposure and HLA in healthy donors. Study results and caveats: TCR association rates varied by HLA locus in a later analysis, with DRB1 highest and HLA-C lowest. It was confirmed in vitro that three of the CMV-associated chains were specific for CMV antigens. Presence/absence comparisons presumed near-even sequencing depth among donors.

Germline V gene lookup returns CDR1 LGHNA and CDR2 YNFKEQ. V shed 2 bases and J shed 3 bases, with 8 bases lying between them. There are 13 residues in the CDR3. The PCR used 60 Vbeta and 13 Jbeta primers. Per the authors' pipeline: There were 70 million to 95 million unique TCR beta chains by a later count, and some 10 million of them were shared. The method was immunoSEQ multiplex PCR; TCRdb's version includes in-frame clones alone and lacks a portion of them. V and J calls and clone size are as listed in that table; D and trimming were resolved from the DNA. The sample contains some 190,000 clones, nearly 80% of which appear only once. Concerning this clone itself: The target antigen is unknown.

The V gene is TRBV4-2, the J gene TRBJ2-7; D gene unclear. Sequencing was done on a sample of PBMCs. The sequence came from a female donor in good health and CMV-seronegative. CDR3 loop: CASSQPSDYEQYF. The CDR3 DNA is TGTGCCAGCAGCCAACCAAGCGACTACGAGCAGTACTTC.